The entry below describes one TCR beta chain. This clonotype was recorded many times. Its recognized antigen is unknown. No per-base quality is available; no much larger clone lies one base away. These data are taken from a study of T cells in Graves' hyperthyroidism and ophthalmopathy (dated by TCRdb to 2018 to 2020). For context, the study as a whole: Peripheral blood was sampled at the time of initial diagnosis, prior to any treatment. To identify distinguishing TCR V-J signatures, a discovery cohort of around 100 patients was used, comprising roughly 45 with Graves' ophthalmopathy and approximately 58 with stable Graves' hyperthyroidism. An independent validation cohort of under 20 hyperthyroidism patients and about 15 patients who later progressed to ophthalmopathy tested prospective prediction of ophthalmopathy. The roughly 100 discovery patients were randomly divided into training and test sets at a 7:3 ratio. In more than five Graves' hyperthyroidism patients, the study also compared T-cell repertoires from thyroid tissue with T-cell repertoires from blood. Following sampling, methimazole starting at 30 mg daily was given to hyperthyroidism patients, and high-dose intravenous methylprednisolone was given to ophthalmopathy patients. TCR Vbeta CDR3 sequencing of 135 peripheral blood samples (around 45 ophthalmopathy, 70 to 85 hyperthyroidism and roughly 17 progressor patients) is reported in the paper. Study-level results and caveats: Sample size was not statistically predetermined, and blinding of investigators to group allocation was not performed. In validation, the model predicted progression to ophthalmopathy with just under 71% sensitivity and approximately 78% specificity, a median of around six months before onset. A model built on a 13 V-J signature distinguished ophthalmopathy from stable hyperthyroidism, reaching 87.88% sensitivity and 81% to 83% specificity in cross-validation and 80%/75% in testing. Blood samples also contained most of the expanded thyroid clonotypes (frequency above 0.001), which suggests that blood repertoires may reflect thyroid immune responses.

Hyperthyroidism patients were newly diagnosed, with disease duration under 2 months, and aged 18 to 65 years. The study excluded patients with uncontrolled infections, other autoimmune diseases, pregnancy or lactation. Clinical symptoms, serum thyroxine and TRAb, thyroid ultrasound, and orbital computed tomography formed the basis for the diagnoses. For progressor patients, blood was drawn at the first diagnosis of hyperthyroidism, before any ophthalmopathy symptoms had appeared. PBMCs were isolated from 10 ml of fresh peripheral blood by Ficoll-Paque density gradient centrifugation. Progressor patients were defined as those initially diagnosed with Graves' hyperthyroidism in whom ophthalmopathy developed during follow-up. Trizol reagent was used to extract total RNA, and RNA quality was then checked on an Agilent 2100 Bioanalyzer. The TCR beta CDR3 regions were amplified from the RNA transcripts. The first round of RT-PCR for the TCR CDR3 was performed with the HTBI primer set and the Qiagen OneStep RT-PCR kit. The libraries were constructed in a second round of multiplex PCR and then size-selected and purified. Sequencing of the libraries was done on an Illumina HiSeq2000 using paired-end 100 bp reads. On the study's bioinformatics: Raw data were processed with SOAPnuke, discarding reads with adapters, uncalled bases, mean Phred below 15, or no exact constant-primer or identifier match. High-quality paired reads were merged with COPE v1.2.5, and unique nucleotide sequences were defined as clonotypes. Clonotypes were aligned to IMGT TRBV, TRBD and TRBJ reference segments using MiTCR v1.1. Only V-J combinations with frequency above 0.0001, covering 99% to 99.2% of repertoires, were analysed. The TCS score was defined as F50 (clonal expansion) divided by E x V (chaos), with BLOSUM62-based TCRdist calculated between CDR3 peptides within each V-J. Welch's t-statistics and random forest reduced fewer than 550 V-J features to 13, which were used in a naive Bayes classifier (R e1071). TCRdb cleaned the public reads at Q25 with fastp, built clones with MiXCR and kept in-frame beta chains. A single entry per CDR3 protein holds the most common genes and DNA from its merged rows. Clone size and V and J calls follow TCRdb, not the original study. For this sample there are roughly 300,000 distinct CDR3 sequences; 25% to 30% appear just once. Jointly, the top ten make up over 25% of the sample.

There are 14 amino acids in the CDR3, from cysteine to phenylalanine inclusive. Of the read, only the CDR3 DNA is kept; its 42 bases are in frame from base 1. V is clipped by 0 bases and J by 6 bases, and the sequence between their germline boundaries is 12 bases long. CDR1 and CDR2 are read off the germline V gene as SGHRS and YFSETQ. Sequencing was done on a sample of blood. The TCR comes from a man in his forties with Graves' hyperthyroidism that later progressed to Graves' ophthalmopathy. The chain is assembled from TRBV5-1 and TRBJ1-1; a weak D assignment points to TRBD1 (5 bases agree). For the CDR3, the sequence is CASSLDGAGSEAFF. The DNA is TGCGCCAGCAGCTTGGATGGGGCAGGCTCTGAAGCTTTCTTT.